Each of the 32 T cell receptor beta chains below was sequenced from the same sample in a study of OX40 agonist ivuxolimab in advanced cancers. Repertoires were generated with immunoSEQ multiplex PCR, while TCRdb's copy carries only in-frame clones and drops some. Found here are approximately 50,000 clones, 84% of them singletons; the top ten hold approximately 0.61%. This specimen consisted of CD4+ or CD8+ T cells sorted from blood, obtained in a trial of the OX40 agonist ivuxolimab. The source is an adult with an advanced solid tumor such as melanoma, head and neck, liver or kidney cancer.

V gene TRBV4-1 combines with J gene TRBJ1-2; no clear D gene. Trimming removed 0 bases at V and 3 bases at J, with 5 bases between. CDR3 size: 13 residues. CDR1 is MGHRA, CDR2 YSYEKL, per germline. CDR3 nucleotide sequence: TGCGCCAGCAGCCAAGACAGTTACTATGGCTACACCTTC. Translated, it gives CASSQDSYYGYTF.

There are a few counts of this clone. The chain combines TRBV6-5 with TRBJ2-3; 8 positions match TRBD1. Germline V lookup: CDR1 MNHEY, CDR2 SVGAGI. The J segment lost 3 bases and the V segment lost 1 base, leaving 6 bases of the junction unmatched. The CDR3 contains 16 residues. The CDR3 region is CASSYWGGTGTDTQYF. CDR3 nucleotide sequence: TGTGCCAGCAGTTACTGGGGTGGGACAGGTACAGATACGCAGTATTTT.

The chain employs TRBV27 and TRBJ2-5; D possibly corresponds to TRBD1 (5 bases). The germline gives CDR1 MNHEY, CDR2 SMNVEV (reference sequence). Deletions cut 5 bases from V and 2 bases from J, with 27 bases between. This CDR3 is built from 19 residues. DNA of the CDR3: TGTGCCAGCAGTCCGGCCCGGGTCGGTTGGGGCCTAACGCAAGAGACCCAGTACTTC. Translation: CASSPARVGWGLTQETQYF.

The gene calls are TRBV11-2 and TRBJ1-6, with D possibly TRBD1 on 6 matching bases. The CDR3 has 16 amino acids. CDR1 is SGHAT, CDR2 FQNNGV, per germline. The V end was cut by 6 bases, the J end by 0 bases, with 12 bases between. In DNA, the CDR3 is TGTGCCAGCAGTGAAATCAGGGGCTCCTATAATTCACCCCTCCACTTT. Translation: CASSEIRGSYNSPLHF.

This chain uses TRBV5-1 with TRBJ2-5; 8 nucleotides align to TRBD1. Germline CDR1 is SGHRS and CDR2 is YFSETQ. J lost 4 bases, V lost 0 bases, and 2 bases had no gene match. The CDR3 totals 14 residues. The CDR3 sequence: CASSLGTGLETQYF. CDR3 nucleotides: TGCGCCAGCAGCTTGGGGACAGGGCTAGAGACCCAGTACTTC. The full variable domain, its missing parts supplied by reference TRBV5-1 and TRBJ2-5, is KAGVTQTPRYLIKTRGQQVTLSCSPISGHRSVSWYQQTPGQGLQFLFEYFSETQRNKGNFPGRFSGRQFSNSRSEMNVSTLELGDSALYLCASSLGTGLETQYFGPGTRLLVL.

V and J are TRBV6-6 and TRBJ2-6, with unresolved D. The V gene lost 0 bases and the J gene lost 3 bases, with 0 bases spanning the gap. The CDR3 has 13 residues. The V gene's germline CDR1 is MNHNY and CDR2 SVGAGI (reference sequence). CDR3 region: CASSYSGANVLTF. The CDR3 DNA sequence: TGTGCCAGCAGTTACTCTGGGGCCAACGTCCTGACTTTC.

J is TRBJ2-3 and V is TRBV9, with TRBD1 matching over 9 bases. The CDR3 is made up of 15 amino acids. Germline values: CDR1 SGDLS, CDR2 YYNGEE. V was clipped by 2 bases and J by 2 bases; unmatched bases: 3. The CDR3 DNA reads as TGTGCCAGCAGCGTGGGGACAGGGCTCACAGATACGCAGTATTTT. This translates into CASSVGTGLTDTQYF.

The chain recombines TRBV7-3 with TRBJ2-1; D is perhaps TRBD1 (5 bases). V gave up 2 bases and J gave up 6 bases, with 14 bases separating them. The CDR3 spans 15 residues. In germline, CDR1 is SGHTA, CDR2 FQGTGA. CDR3 loop: CASSLAGSFSNEQFF. The CDR3 DNA sequence: TGTGCCAGCAGCTTAGCAGGGTCCTTTTCCAATGAGCAGTTCTTC.

CDR3 amino acids: CASIKGGLQNEQFF. DNA for the CDR3: TGTGCCAGCATTAAAGGGGGACTGCAGAATGAGCAGTTCTTC. The rearrangement links TRBV7-2 to TRBJ2-1; D possibly uses TRBD1 or TRBD2 (6 bases each). CDR1 and CDR2 (germline): SGHTA, FQGNSA. Trimming took 7 bases from V and 7 from J, leaving 17 bases between them. The CDR3 is made up of 14 amino acids.

This clone was observed a handful of times. The chain joins TRBV29-1 to TRBJ2-1; D unclear. V lost 6 bases to trimming and J lost 2 bases, with 8 bases between them. The CDR3 is 12 amino acids. The V gene's germline CDR1 is SQVTM and CDR2 ANQGSEA. The CDR3 DNA sequence: TGCAGCGTGCTAAGTACCTACAATGAGCAGTTCTTC. Its protein is CSVLSTYNEQFF.

The V gene is TRBV5-5, the J gene TRBJ2-1; D might be TRBD2 (6 bases). This CDR3 region has 14 residues. Germline V CDR1 and CDR2: SGHKS, YYEKEE (reference sequence). V lost 4 bases and J lost 1, with 9 bases in between. The CDR3 nucleotides read TGTGCCAGCAGCGCGCGGGATTCCTACAATGAGCAGTTCTTC. Translated, it gives CASSARDSYNEQFF.

This clone was picked up one time. The J gene is TRBJ2-3, the V gene TRBV10-3; TRBD2 aligns across 12 bases. Germline CDR1 reads ENHRY; CDR2 reads SYGVKD. The J segment lost 3 bases and the V segment lost 4 bases, leaving 2 bases of the junction unmatched. The CDR3 has 15 residues. Here the CDR3 DNA reads TGTGCCATCAGTGGCGGACTAGCGGGGACAGATACGCAGTATTTT. Its protein is CAISGGLAGTDTQYF.

On this clone: The sample carries other DNA sequences with the same CDR3. CDR3 in amino acids: CASSTGGGETQYF. CDR3 nucleotide sequence: TGTGCCAGCAGCACGGGGGGCGGAGAGACCCAGTACTTC. This chain joins TRBV6-6 and TRBJ2-5; TRBD2 is a possible D gene (7 bases). CDR1 MNHNY and CDR2 SVGAGI come from the germline V gene (reference sequence). With 6 bases removed from V and 4 bases from J, the gap between germline ends came to 12 bases. The CDR3 has 13 residues.

This sequence joins TRBV7-9 and TRBJ1-1; no reliable D call. Per the germline V gene, CDR1 is SEHNR and CDR2 is FQNEAQ (reference sequence). V was pared by 1 base and J by 4 bases, with 10 bases between. This CDR3 region has 14 residues. CDR3: CASSLEREGTEAFF. CDR3 sequence (DNA): TGTGCCAGCAGCTTAGAACGGGAGGGCACTGAAGCTTTCTTT.

Only one count was recorded for this clone. This chain joins TRBV2 and TRBJ2-1, with a weak D call TRBD2 (7 bases). Germline CDR1 SNHLY, CDR2 FYNNEI. This CDR3 is 16 amino acids long. V was trimmed by 0 bases and J by 6 bases, leaving 15 bases between them. The CDR3, as DNA: TGTGCCAGCAGTGAAGCTAGGGGGGAGGGTTTCAATGAGCAGTTCTTC. Its translation is CASSEARGEGFNEQFF.

This clone was seen only a few times. This chain connects TRBV7-9 to TRBJ2-6, with 7 bases matching TRBD2. This CDR3 region has 18 residues. Germline-derived CDR1 and CDR2 are SEHNR and FQNEAQ (reference sequence). J was trimmed by 2 bases and V by 5 bases; bases with no gene match: 12. CDR3 sequence (DNA): TGTGCCAGCAGCCGTTCAATTCAACGGGGGGCTGGGGCCAACGTCCTGACTTTC. Translating it yields CASSRSIQRGAGANVLTF.

This chain joins TRBV9 and TRBJ2-7; no definite D call. V dropped 0 bases and J dropped 0 bases, with 10 bases sitting between them. CDR1 SGDLS and CDR2 YYNGEE come from the germline V gene. The CDR3 extends over 15 amino acids. CDR3 in amino acids: CASSVGTESSYEQYF. The CDR3 region has the DNA TGTGCCAGCAGCGTAGGTACAGAAAGCTCCTACGAGCAGTACTTC.

V gene TRBV7-8 combines with J gene TRBJ2-2, with D possibly TRBD2 on 5 matching bases. Germline V gene lookup returns CDR1 SGHVS and CDR2 FQNEAQ. V shed 3 bases and J shed 0 bases, with 11 bases lying between them. The CDR3 is made up of 16 amino acids. CDR3 in amino acids: CASSLPRRSNTGELFF. The CDR3 DNA reads TGTGCCAGCAGCTTGCCGCGGAGGTCGAACACCGGGGAGCTGTTTTTT.

This clone appeared a few times. This chain links TRBV9 with TRBJ1-2; TRBD1 aligns across 8 bases. V trimming: 3 bases; J trimming: 5 bases; junction bases outside the gene matches: 9. CDR1 and CDR2 (germline): SGDLS, YYNGEE. The CDR3 is 15 amino acids. DNA for the CDR3: TGTGCCAGCAGCGCCCTAGGGACAGGTCAATATGGCTACACCTTC. This sequence encodes CASSALGTGQYGYTF.

V gene TRBV20-1 combines with J gene TRBJ2-7; D remains unclear. CDR3 length: 11 amino acids. Germline V gives CDR1 DFQATT, CDR2 SNEGSKA (reference sequence). Trimming took off 8 bases at V and 5 bases at J, with 13 bases between the two ends. The DNA of the CDR3 is TGCAGTTCCAATCGGCTCCACGAGCAGTACTTC. Protein sequence: CSSNRLHEQYF.

The rearrangement joins TRBV6-5 to TRBJ2-1; TRBD1 matches at 7 bases. Germline V gene sequence: CDR1 MNHEY, CDR2 SVGAGI. The CDR3 is 15 amino acids. The J segment lost 3 bases and the V segment lost 11 bases, leaving 13 bases of the junction unmatched. CDR3 sequence reads: CAGKRRTGIYNEQFF. In DNA form, the CDR3 reads TGTGCCGGCAAAAGGAGGACAGGAATCTACAATGAGCAGTTCTTC.

The V call is TRBV30, the J call TRBJ2-6; no firm D call. V gave up 0 bases and J gave up 1 base, with 16 bases separating them. The CDR3 is 18 residues long. CDR1 and CDR2 (germline): GTSNPN, SVGIG (reference sequence). In nucleotides, the CDR3 is TGTGCCTGGAGTGTCCTCCATATAACGGGTTCTGGGGCCAACGTCCTGACTTTC. It translates to CAWSVLHITGSGANVLTF.

The chain combines TRBV12-5 with TRBJ1-5; D is undetermined. The CDR3 is made up of 13 amino acids. Looked up from germline, CDR1 is LGHNT and CDR2 is FRNRAP. Trimming removed 2 bases at V and 10 bases at J, with 12 bases between. In nucleotides, the CDR3 is TGTGCTAGTGGTTTGAGCGGGGAGTTCCCCCAGCATTTT. It yields the protein CASGLSGEFPQHF.

For this clone: This is likely a read error, given that the CDR3 carries no conserved phenylalanine or tryptophan at its end. V and J are TRBV5-1 and TRBJ1-2, with 7 bases matching TRBD1. This CDR3 has 16 amino acids. Germline-derived CDR1 and CDR2 are SGHRS and YFSETQ. J was trimmed by 2 bases and V by 5 bases; bases with no gene match: 12. The CDR3 nucleotides read TGCGCCAGCAGTCCCGGGACAGCGAGTAAAAACTATGGCTACACCCTC. It is translated as CASSPGTASKNYGYTL.

The chain recombines TRBV13 with TRBJ1-1, with no clear D. The CDR3 length is 15 residues. Germline V lookup: CDR1 PRHDT, CDR2 FYEKMQ (reference sequence). V gave up 6 bases and J gave up 1 base, with 15 bases separating them. CDR3 nucleotide sequence: TGTGCCAGCAGTCATGGATTTCCCGAGAACACTGAAGCTTTCTTT. As protein: CASSHGFPENTEAFF.

CDR3 sequence: CASSLGSYYGYTF. As DNA, the CDR3 is TGTGCCAGCAGTCTCGGGTCTTACTATGGCTACACCTTC. The V call is TRBV27, the J call TRBJ1-2, with D uncertain. Trimming removed 5 bases at V and 3 bases at J, with 10 bases between. Germline lookup yields CDR1 MNHEY and CDR2 SMNVEV (reference sequence). The CDR3 covers 13 residues.

V gene TRBV14 combines with J gene TRBJ2-7, with D uncertain. Germline-derived CDR1 and CDR2 are SGHDN and FVKESK. This CDR3 contains 13 residues. V was trimmed by 4 bases and J by 7 bases, leaving 14 bases between them. The CDR3 DNA follows: TGTGCCAGCAGCCTTCGTTTGGGAAGAGAGCAGTACTTC. Amino acids: CASSLRLGREQYF.

The CDR3 protein is CASSRPGSYEQYF. The CDR3 DNA is TGTGCCAGCAGCCGCCCAGGGTCCTACGAGCAGTACTTC. The V call is TRBV6-5, the J call TRBJ2-7, with TRBD1 as a possible D gene (5 bases). This CDR3 has 13 amino acids. Germline V lookup: CDR1 MNHEY, CDR2 SVGAGI. Trimming took 6 bases from V and 1 from J, leaving 10 bases between them.

This clone was seen a few times. Sequence at one end of the junction differs from germline and may be a read error. The V call is TRBV15, the J call TRBJ2-1; D may match TRBD1 or TRBD2 (6 bases each). In germline, CDR1 is LNHNV, CDR2 YYDKDF (reference sequence). The length of the CDR3 is 15 residues. The CDR3 nucleotides read TGTGCCACAGCAAACGGGGGCCGATCCTCCAATGAGCAGTTCTTC. It codes for CATANGGRSSNEQFF.

The rearrangement joins TRBV27 to TRBJ1-1; TRBD1 might be the D (5 bases). Trimming stripped 2 bases from V and 0 bases from J, with 10 bases between. The CDR3 loop spans 15 amino acids. Germline loops: CDR1 MNHEY, CDR2 SMNVEV (reference sequence). In DNA form, the CDR3 reads TGTGCCAGCAGTTTAGTGGCAGGGTTGAACACTGAAGCTTTCTTT. It yields the protein CASSLVAGLNTEAFF.

This chain joins TRBV28 and TRBJ2-7, with D possibly TRBD1 on 7 matching bases. From germline, CDR1 is MDHEN and CDR2 SYDVKM. V was shortened by 7 bases and J by 3 bases, with 16 bases between the two germline ends. The CDR3 is 14 residues long. The CDR3 DNA reads TGTGCCAGCAAAGGAGGGGGCCCCGTCTACGAGCAGTACTTC. It is translated as CASKGGGPVYEQYF.

The chain links TRBV18 to TRBJ2-1; D is undetermined. With 5 bases removed from V and 8 bases from J, the gap between germline ends came to 13 bases. CDR3 size: 13 residues. The germline V gene has CDR1 KGHSH and CDR2 LQKENI. The chain's CDR3 is CASSRSVEDEQFF. In DNA form, the CDR3 reads TGTGCCAGCTCAAGATCAGTCGAGGATGAGCAGTTCTTC.